This entry features one T cell receptor beta chain sequence. V was trimmed by 10 bases and J by 4 bases, leaving 10 bases between them. The CDR3 runs to 11 residues. Germline V gene lookup returns CDR1 LNHDA and CDR2 SQIVND (reference sequence). Participants, roughly 18 to 90 years old, spanned fewer than 30 US areas. Clinical history reported by participants formed the basis on which cohorts were assigned. This sample was taken from a study of blood T cell repertoires in COVID-19. Across the study: COVID-19 samples, acute and convalescent, were from the United States, Italy and Spain.

Sequenced by immunoSEQ multiplex PCR; TCRdb stores in-frame clones only, minus some. Here the sample spans 200,000 to 300,000 clones, approximately 90% being singletons. The chain employs TRBV19 and TRBJ2-5, with D perhaps TRBD1 (6 bases). The sequenced sample was PBMCs or T cells enriched from blood (not recorded which). This clonotype was sampled from a man aged 35-49 years who had recovered from COVID-19. Here the CDR3 reads CATRGTETQYF. CDR3 in DNA: TGTGCCACGAGGGGGACAGAGACCCAGTACTTC.